This T cell receptor (beta chain) was captured in a study of blood T cell repertoires in COVID-19. Study summary: In each case, the material was cDNA or gDNA derived from T cells, B-cell-depleted T cells, or PBMCs.

In the authors' workflow: Estimation of nucleated cell counts was performed using reference gene primer amplification. Using immunoSEQ multiplex PCR, the repertoire was profiled, and TCRdb retains in-frame clones only, with some absent. The V and J calls and the clone size are those of that table, but D and trimming were determined from the DNA. This sample has about 120,000 clones; about 79% occur once, and the top ten carry around 4.1%. Germline loops: CDR1 SGHTA, CDR2 FQGNSA. This CDR3 region has 16 residues. J gave up 1 base and V 1 base, and 5 bases lay outside the gene matches. The TCR sequence derives from an elderly woman with acute or convalescent COVID-19. The rearrangement links TRBV7-2 to TRBJ2-3, with TRBD2 matching over 7 bases. The specimen sequenced was peripheral blood. Here the CDR3 reads CASSLGSGAGTDTQYF. For the CDR3, the DNA is TGTGCCAGCAGCTTAGGCAGCGGGGCGGGCACAGATACGCAGTATTTT.